This T cell receptor (beta chain) is drawn from a study of shared clonotypes between healthy human individuals. This CDR3 is 14 amino acids long. Germline V gene sequence: CDR1 SGHRS, CDR2 YFSETQ. Trimming left V 1 base short and J 1 base short, with 8 bases between. Regarding this clone: Within the sample, other DNA sequences also encode this same CDR3.

Deep level was the assay's run setting. Profiling relied on immunoSEQ multiplex PCR, and the TCRdb table lists in-frame clones only, not all of them. The sample has 1.5 million to 1.9 million clones; roughly 98% are singletons. This TCR came from a man aged 30-40 years in good health. The sample was naive CD4+ T cells sorted from blood. Subset meaning: CD45RA+ positively selected. The gene calls are TRBV5-1 and TRBJ2-5; D remains unclear. The CDR3 is CASSLTGIQETQYF. For the CDR3, the DNA is TGCGCCAGCAGCTTGACTGGCATCCAAGAGACCCAGTACTTC.